The source of this T cell receptor (beta chain) is a study of cytomegalovirus exposure and HLA in healthy donors. The V and J ends lost 3 bases and 4 bases respectively, with 17 bases between them. The germline V gene has CDR1 SGHDT and CDR2 YYEEEE. The CDR3 is 16 residues long. For this clone: The antigen remains undetermined.

General study results and limits: A prior analysis recorded that most TCR beta V segments were productive about 87% or about 30% of the time. The dataset shows that most TCR sequences were rare, while some public TCRs occurred in many donors. In a later analysis, TCR beta V- and J-gene trimming was associated with a missense DCLRE1C variant. Using the classifier, cytomegalovirus status was reportedly diagnosed with high specificity and sensitivity.

The PCR employed 60 Vbeta primers together with 13 Jbeta primers. TCRdb's table, derived via immunoSEQ multiplex PCR, lists solely in-frame clones and lacks some. Among about 140,000 clones listed, approximately 80% were seen once. The TCR was taken from a man between 40 and 49 years old in good health and CMV-seronegative. The sequenced material came from PBMCs. The chain recombines TRBV5-6 with TRBJ1-5; D is undetermined. CDR3 region: CASSSSVSAPNQPQHF. DNA for the CDR3: TGTGCCAGCAGCTCGTCGGTCAGCGCACCGAATCAGCCCCAGCATTTT. The whole variable domain, filled in from reference TRBV5-6 and TRBJ1-5, reads DAGVTQSPTHLIKTRGQQVTLRCSPKSGHDTVSWYQQALGQGPQFIFQYYEEEERQRGNFPDRFSGHQFPNYSSELNVNALLLGDSALYLCASSSSVSAPNQPQHFGDGTRLSIL.